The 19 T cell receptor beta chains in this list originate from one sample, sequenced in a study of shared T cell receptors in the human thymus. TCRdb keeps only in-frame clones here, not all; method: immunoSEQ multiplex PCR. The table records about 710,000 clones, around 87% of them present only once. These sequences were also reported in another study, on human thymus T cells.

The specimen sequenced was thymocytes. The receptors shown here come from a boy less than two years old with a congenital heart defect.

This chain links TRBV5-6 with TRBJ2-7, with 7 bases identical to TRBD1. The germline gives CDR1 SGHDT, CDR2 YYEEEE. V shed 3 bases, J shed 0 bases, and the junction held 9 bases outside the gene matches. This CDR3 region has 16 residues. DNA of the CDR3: TGTGCCAGCAGCTGCCCACAGGGGCTGAGCTCCTACGAGCAGTACTTC. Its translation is CASSCPQGLSSYEQYF.

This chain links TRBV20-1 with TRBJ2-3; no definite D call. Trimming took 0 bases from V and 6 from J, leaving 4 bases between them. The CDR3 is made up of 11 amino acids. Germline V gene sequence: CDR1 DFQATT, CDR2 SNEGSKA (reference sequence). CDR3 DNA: TGCAGTGCTAGAGACGGGGATACGCAGTATTTT. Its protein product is CSARDGDTQYF.

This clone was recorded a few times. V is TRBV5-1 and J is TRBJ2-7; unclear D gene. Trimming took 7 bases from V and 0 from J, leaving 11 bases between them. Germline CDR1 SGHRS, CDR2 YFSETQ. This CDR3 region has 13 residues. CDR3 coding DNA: TGCGCCAGCCGCCCCCCGGGCTCCTACGAGCAGTACTTC. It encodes CASRPPGSYEQYF.

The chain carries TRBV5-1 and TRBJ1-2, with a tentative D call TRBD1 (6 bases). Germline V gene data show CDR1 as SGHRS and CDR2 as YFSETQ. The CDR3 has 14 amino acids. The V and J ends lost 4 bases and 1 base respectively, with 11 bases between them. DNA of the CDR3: TGCGCCAGCAGCGTGGAGGACAGTAACTATGGCTACACCTTC. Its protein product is CASSVEDSNYGYTF.

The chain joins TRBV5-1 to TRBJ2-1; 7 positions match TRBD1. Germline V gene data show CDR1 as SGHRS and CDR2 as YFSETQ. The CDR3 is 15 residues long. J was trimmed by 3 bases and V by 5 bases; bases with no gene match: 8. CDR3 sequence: CASREGGLLYNEQFF. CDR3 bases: TGCGCCAGCAGAGAAGGGGGCTTACTCTACAATGAGCAGTTCTTC.

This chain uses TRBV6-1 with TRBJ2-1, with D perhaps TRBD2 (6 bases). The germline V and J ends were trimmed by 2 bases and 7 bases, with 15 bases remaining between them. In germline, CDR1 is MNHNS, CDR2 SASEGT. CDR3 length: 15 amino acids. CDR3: CASSETQGGKNEQFF. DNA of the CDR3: TGTGCCAGCAGTGAAACCCAGGGAGGAAAAAATGAGCAGTTCTTC.

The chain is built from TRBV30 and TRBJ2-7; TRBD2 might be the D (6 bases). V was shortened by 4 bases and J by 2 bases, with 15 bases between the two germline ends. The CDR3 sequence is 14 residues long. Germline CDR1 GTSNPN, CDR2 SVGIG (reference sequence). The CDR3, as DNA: TGTGCCTGGACCCCGGGAGACAAGCCCTACGAGCAGTACTTC. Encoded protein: CAWTPGDKPYEQYF.

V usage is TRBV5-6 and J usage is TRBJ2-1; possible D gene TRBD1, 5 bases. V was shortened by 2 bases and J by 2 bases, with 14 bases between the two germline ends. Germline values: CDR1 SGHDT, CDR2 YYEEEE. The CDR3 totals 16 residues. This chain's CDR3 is CASSFSRVKAYNEQFF. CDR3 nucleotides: TGTGCCAGCAGCTTTTCCAGGGTGAAGGCCTACAATGAGCAGTTCTTC.

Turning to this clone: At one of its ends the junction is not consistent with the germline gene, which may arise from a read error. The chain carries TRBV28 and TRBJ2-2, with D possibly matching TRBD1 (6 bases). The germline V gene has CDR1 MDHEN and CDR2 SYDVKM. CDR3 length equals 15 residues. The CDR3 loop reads CASSFRGMNPGELFF. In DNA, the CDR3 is TGTGCCAGCAGTTTCAGGGGTATGAACCCCGGGGAGCTGTTTTTT.

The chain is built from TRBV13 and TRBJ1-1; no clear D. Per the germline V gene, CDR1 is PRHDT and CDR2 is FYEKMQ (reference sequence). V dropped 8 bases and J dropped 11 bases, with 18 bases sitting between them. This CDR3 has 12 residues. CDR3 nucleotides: TGTGCCAGCGTGAGAGAGGATCGTAGGGCTTTCTTT. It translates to CASVREDRRAFF.

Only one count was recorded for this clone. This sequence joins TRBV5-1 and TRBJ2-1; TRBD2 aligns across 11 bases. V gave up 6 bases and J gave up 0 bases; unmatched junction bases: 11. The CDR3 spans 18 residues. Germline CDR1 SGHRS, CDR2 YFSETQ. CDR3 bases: TGCGCCAGCAATGGGAGTCTAGCGGGGGGCAGCTCCTACAATGAGCAGTTCTTC. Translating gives CASNGSLAGGSSYNEQFF.

For the CDR3, the DNA is TGCGCCAGCAGCTCCTCAACTAGTTGGTATGAGCAGTTCTTC. Amino acids: CASSSSTSWYEQFF. J is TRBJ2-1 and V is TRBV5-1; maybe TRBD2 (5 bases). Germline V lookup: CDR1 SGHRS, CDR2 YFSETQ. The CDR3 totals 14 residues. V lost 3 bases, J lost 8 bases, and 15 bases lay in between.

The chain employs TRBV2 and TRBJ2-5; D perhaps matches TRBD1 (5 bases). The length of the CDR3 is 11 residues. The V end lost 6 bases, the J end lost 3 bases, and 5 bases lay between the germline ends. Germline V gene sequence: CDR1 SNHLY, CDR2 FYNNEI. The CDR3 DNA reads TGTGCCAGCAGCAGGGAAGAGACCCAGTACTTC. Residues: CASSREETQYF. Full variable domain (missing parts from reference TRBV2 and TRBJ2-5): EPEVTQTPSHQVTQMGQEVILRCVPISNHLYFYWYRQILGQKVEFLVSFYNNEISEKSEIFDDQFSVERPDGSNFTLKIRSTKLEDSAMYFCASSREETQYFGPGTRLLVL.

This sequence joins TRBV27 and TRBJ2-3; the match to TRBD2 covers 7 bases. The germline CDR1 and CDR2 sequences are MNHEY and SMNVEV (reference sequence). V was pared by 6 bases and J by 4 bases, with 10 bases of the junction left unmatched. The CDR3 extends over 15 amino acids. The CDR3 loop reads CASRREGILPDTQYF. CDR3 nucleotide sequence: TGTGCCAGCAGGAGGGAGGGAATTTTACCAGATACGCAGTATTTT.

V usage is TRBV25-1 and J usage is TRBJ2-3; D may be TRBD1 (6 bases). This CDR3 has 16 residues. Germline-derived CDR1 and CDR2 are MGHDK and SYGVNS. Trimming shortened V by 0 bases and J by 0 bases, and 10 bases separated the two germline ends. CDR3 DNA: TGTGCCAGCAGTGAATACGACAGGACTAGCACAGATACGCAGTATTTT. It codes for CASSEYDRTSTDTQYF.

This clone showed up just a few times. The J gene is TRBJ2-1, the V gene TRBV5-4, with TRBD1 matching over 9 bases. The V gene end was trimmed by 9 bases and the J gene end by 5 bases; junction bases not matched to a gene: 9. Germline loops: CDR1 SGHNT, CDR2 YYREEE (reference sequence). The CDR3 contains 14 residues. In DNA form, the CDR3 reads TGTGCCACCGCTGCCGGGACAGGGAACAATGAGCAGTTCTTC. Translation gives CATAAGTGNNEQFF.

The CDR3 DNA sequence: TGTGCCACCCGAGGGACAGGGGGCAGTGGCTACACCTTC. Protein sequence: CATRGTGGSGYTF. The chain joins TRBV25-1 to TRBJ1-2; the match to TRBD1 covers 12 bases. The length of the CDR3 is 13 residues. CDR1 and CDR2 (germline): MGHDK, SYGVNS. Germline trimming cut 10 bases from V and 7 bases from J; bases unmatched to any gene: 7.

This chain's CDR3 is CASSLRTVYGYTF. CDR3 sequence (DNA): TGTGCCAGCAGTTTAAGGACAGTCTATGGCTACACCTTC. The J gene is TRBJ1-2, the V gene TRBV27; possible D gene TRBD1, 6 bases. The CDR3 loop spans 13 amino acids. Germline V CDR1 and CDR2: MNHEY, SMNVEV (reference sequence). The ends were cut back, 2 bases at V and 4 bases at J, with 8 bases in the middle.

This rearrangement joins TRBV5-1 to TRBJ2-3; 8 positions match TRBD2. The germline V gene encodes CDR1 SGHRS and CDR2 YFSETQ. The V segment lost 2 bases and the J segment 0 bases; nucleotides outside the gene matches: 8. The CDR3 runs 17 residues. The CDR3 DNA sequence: TGCGCCAGCAGCTTAGGCGGGGGGTACCCAAGCACAGATACGCAGTATTTT. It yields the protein CASSLGGGYPSTDTQYF.